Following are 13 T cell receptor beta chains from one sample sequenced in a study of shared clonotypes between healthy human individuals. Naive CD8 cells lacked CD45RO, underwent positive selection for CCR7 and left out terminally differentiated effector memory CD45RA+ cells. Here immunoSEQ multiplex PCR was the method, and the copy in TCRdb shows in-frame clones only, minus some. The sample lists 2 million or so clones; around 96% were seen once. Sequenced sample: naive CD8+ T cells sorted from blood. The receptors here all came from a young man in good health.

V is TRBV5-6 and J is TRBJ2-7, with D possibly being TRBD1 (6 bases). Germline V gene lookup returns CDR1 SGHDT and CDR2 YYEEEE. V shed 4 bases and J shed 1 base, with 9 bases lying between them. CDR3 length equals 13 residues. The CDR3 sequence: CASSRGQSYEQYF. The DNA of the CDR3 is TGTGCCAGCAGCCGTGGACAGTCCTACGAGCAGTACTTC. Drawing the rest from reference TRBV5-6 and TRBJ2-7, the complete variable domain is DAGVTQSPTHLIKTRGQQVTLRCSPKSGHDTVSWYQQALGQGPQFIFQYYEEEERQRGNFPDRFSGHQFPNYSSELNVNALLLGDSALYLCASSRGQSYEQYFGPGTRLTVT.

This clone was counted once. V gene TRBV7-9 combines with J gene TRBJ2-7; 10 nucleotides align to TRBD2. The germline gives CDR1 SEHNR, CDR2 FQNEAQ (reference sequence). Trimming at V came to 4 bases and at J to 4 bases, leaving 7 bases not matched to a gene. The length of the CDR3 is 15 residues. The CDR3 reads CASSSLAGVQYEQYF. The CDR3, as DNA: TGTGCCAGCAGCTCGCTAGCGGGAGTCCAATACGAGCAGTACTTC.

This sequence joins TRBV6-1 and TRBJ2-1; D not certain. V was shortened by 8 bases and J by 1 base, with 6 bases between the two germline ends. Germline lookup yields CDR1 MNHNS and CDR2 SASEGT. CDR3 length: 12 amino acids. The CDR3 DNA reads TGTGCCAGCTTCAGGTCCTACAATGAGCAGTTCTTC. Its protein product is CASFRSYNEQFF.

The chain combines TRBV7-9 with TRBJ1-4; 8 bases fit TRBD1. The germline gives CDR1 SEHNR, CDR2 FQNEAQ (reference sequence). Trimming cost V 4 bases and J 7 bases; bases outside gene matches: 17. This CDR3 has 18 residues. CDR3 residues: CASSSDRGEKEVGEKLFF. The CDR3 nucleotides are TGTGCCAGCAGCTCCGACAGGGGCGAAAAGGAGGTCGGTGAAAAACTGTTTTTT.

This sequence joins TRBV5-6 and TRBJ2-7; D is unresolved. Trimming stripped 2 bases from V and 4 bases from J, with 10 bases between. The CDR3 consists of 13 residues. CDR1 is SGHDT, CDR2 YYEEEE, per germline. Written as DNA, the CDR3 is TGTGCCAGCAGCTTAACACACCTATACGAGCAGTACTTC. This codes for CASSLTHLYEQYF. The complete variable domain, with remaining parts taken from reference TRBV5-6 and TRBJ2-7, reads DAGVTQSPTHLIKTRGQQVTLRCSPKSGHDTVSWYQQALGQGPQFIFQYYEEEERQRGNFPDRFSGHQFPNYSSELNVNALLLGDSALYLCASSLTHLYEQYFGPGTRLTVT.

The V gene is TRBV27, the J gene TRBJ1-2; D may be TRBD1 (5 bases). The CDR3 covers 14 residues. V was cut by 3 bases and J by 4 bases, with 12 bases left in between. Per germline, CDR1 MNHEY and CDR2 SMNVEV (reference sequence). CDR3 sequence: CASSFGQGFYGYTF. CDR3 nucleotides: TGTGCCAGCAGTTTCGGGCAGGGATTCTATGGCTACACCTTC.

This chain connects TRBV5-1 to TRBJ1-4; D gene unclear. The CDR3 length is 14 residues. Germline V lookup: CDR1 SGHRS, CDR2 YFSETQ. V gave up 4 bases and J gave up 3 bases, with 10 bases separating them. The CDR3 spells CASSPVFPNEKLFF. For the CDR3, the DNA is TGCGCCAGCAGCCCGGTCTTCCCTAATGAAAAACTGTTTTTT.

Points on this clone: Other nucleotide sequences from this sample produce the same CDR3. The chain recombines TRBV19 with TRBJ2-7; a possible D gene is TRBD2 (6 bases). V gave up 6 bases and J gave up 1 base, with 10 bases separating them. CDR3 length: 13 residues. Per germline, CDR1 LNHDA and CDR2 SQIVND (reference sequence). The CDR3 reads CASRAAGSYEQYF. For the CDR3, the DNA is TGTGCCAGTAGAGCGGCGGGATCCTACGAGCAGTACTTC.

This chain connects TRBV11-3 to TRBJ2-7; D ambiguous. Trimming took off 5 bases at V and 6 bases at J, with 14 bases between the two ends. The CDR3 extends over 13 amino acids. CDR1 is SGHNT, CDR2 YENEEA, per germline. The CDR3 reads CASSPDIAGEQYF. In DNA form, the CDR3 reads TGTGCCAGCAGCCCTGACATTGCTGGCGAGCAGTACTTC. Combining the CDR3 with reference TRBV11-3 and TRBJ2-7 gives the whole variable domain EAGVVQSPRYKIIEKKQPVAFWCNPISGHNTLYWYLQNLGQGPELLIRYENEEAVDDSQLPKDRFSAERLKGVDSTLKIQPAELGDSAVYLCASSPDIAGEQYFGPGTRLTVT.

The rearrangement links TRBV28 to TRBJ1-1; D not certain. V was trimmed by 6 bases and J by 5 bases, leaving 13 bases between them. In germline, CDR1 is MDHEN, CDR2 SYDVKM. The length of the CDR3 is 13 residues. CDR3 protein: CASRMGIGTEAFF. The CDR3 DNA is TGTGCCAGCAGGATGGGTATCGGGACTGAAGCTTTCTTT.

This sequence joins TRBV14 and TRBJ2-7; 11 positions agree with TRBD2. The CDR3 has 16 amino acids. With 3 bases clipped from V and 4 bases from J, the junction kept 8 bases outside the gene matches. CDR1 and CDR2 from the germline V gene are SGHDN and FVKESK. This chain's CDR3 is CASSQGLGLAEYEQYF. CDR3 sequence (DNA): TGTGCCAGCAGCCAGGGCTTGGGACTAGCGGAATACGAGCAGTACTTC.

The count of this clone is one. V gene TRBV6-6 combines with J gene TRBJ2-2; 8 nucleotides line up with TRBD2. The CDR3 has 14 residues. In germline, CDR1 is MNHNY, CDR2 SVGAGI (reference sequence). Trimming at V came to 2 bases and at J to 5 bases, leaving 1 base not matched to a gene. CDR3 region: CASSYERGTGELFF. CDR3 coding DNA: TGTGCCAGCAGTTACGAGCGGGGGACCGGGGAGCTGTTTTTT.

In DNA, the CDR3 is TGTGCCAGCACGACTTCAGAGGGGCGCCAGGAGACCCAGTACTTC. Translating it yields CASTTSEGRQETQYF. V and J are TRBV6-5 and TRBJ2-5; D is perhaps TRBD1 or TRBD2 (5 bases each). The CDR3 covers 15 residues. The germline V gene has CDR1 MNHEY and CDR2 SVGAGI. Trimming cost V 7 bases and J 5 bases, with 20 bases left between them.